Presented here are 13 T cell receptor beta chains from one specimen sequenced in a study of OX40 agonist ivuxolimab in advanced cancers. Method: immunoSEQ multiplex PCR; TCRdb's copy keeps in-frame clones and lacks some. The table lists roughly 50,000 clones, approximately 80% of them singletons. The specimen was CD4+ or CD8+ T cells sorted from blood, collected in a trial of the OX40 agonist ivuxolimab. The receptors originated from an adult with an advanced solid tumor such as melanoma, head and neck, liver or kidney cancer.

The rearrangement links TRBV7-2 to TRBJ2-5; 9 bases align to TRBD2. The CDR3 sequence is 15 residues long. Per germline, CDR1 SGHTA and CDR2 FQGNSA. Trimming at V came to 3 bases and at J to 0 bases, leaving 2 bases not matched to a gene. In nucleotides, the CDR3 is TGTGCCAGCAGCTTCCAGCGGGGGGACCAAGAGACCCAGTACTTC. It codes for CASSFQRGDQETQYF.

In its sample, this clone was seen a few times. The chain links TRBV5-1 to TRBJ2-3; the D is unclear. Trimming stripped 4 bases from V and 5 bases from J, with 14 bases between. The CDR3 covers 14 residues. Germline CDR1 SGHRS, CDR2 YFSETQ. This CDR3 is CASSPRSRVDTQYF. The CDR3 region has the DNA TGCGCCAGCAGCCCCCGTTCGAGAGTAGATACGCAGTATTTT.

V is TRBV6-5 and J is TRBJ2-1; D gene unclear. Trimming cost V 3 bases and J 8 bases, with 11 bases left between them. The CDR3 covers 13 residues. The germline gives CDR1 MNHEY, CDR2 SVGAGI. For the CDR3, the DNA is TGTGCCAGCAGTTATCGCCCCCGGGATGAGCAGTTCTTC. Amino acids: CASSYRPRDEQFF.

In nucleotides, the CDR3 is TGTGCCAGCACCCGACAGGGGGAGACCTACGAGCAGTACTTC. Its translation: CASTRQGETYEQYF. The V and J genes are TRBV6-1 and TRBJ2-7, with 9 bases aligning to TRBD1. In germline, CDR1 is MNHNS, CDR2 SASEGT. This CDR3 region has 14 residues. V gave up 7 bases and J gave up 2 bases; unmatched junction bases: 6.

This clone was recorded a few times. The J gene is TRBJ2-2, the V gene TRBV5-4, with D hard to call. The ends were cut back, 0 bases at V and 3 bases at J, with 6 bases in the middle. Germline loops: CDR1 SGHNT, CDR2 YYREEE (reference sequence). There are 14 residues in the CDR3. The CDR3 protein is CASSLVKYTGELFF. The CDR3, as DNA: TGTGCCAGCAGCTTGGTGAAGTACACCGGGGAGCTGTTTTTT.

The V and J genes are TRBV5-7 and TRBJ2-7; D uncertain. TRBV5-7 is flagged as an ORF with uncertain function. The CDR3 length is 12 residues. V lost 0 bases to trimming and J lost 5 bases, with 6 bases between them. The CDR3 spells CASSLVGDEQYF. DNA for the CDR3: TGTGCCAGCAGCTTGGTGGGTGACGAGCAGTACTTC.

The rearrangement uses TRBV5-1 and TRBJ2-5, with 7 bases lining up with TRBD1. Germline lookup yields CDR1 SGHRS and CDR2 YFSETQ. The CDR3 has 16 residues. The junction had 12 bases not matched to a gene; V was cut back by 3 bases and J by 4 bases. CDR3 coding DNA: TGCGCCAGCAGCTCCCAGGACTCAGGGGGTCGAGAGACCCAGTACTTC. Encoded protein: CASSSQDSGGRETQYF.

The chain combines TRBV19 with TRBJ2-1; 14 nucleotides line up with TRBD2. J lost 3 bases, V lost 6 bases, and 13 bases had no gene match. CDR3 length: 19 amino acids. Germline CDR1 and CDR2: LNHDA and SQIVND (reference sequence). For the CDR3, the DNA is TGTGCCAGTAGCCGACCGGGACTAGCGGGAGAATTGAGCTACAATGAGCAGTTCTTC. This encodes CASSRPGLAGELSYNEQFF.

The chain has TRBV5-6 and TRBJ1-1, with D maybe TRBD1 (5 bases). Germline V gives CDR1 SGHDT, CDR2 YYEEEE. This CDR3 region has 14 residues. V lost 4 bases and J lost 4, with 14 bases in between. The CDR3 bases are TGTGCCAGCAGCCCGACAGAGGCGCCCACTGAAGCTTTCTTT. This gives the protein CASSPTEAPTEAFF.

This clone came up a few times. This chain links TRBV15 with TRBJ1-1; D is perhaps TRBD1 (6 bases). The germline V gene encodes CDR1 LNHNV and CDR2 YYDKDF (reference sequence). The CDR3 contains 13 residues. Trimming removed 0 bases from V and 8 bases from J, with 10 bases in between. CDR3 sequence: CATSRDRGREAFF. CDR3 sequence (DNA): TGTGCCACCAGCAGAGACAGGGGCAGGGAAGCTTTCTTT. The full variable domain, rest sourced from reference TRBV15 and TRBJ1-1, is DAMVIQNPRYQVTQFGKPVTLSCSQTLNHNVMYWYQQKSSQAPKLLFHYYDKDFNNEADTPDNFQSRRPNTSFCFLDIRSPGLGDTAMYLCATSRDRGREAFFGQGTRLTVV.

The chain couples TRBV20-1 to TRBJ1-6; a weak D match, TRBD1 (5 bases). This CDR3 has 11 residues. Looked up from germline, CDR1 is DFQATT and CDR2 is SNEGSKA (reference sequence). CDR3 residues: CRWGDNSPLHF. The DNA of the CDR3 is TGCAGGTGGGGGGATAATTCACCCCTCCACTTT.

This clone was observed a single time. This rearrangement joins TRBV23-1 to TRBJ2-5, with 13 bases identical to TRBD2. TRBV23-1 is an ORF, with its function uncertain. J was trimmed by 4 bases and V by 4 bases; bases with no gene match: 15. CDR3 length equals 19 residues. The CDR3 nucleotides are TGCGCCAGCAGTCCCACGACTAGCGGGGGGTTCGTGGATGGAGAGACCCAGTACTTC. Amino acids: CASSPTTSGGFVDGETQYF.

This sequence joins TRBV7-9 and TRBJ1-1; tentative D call: TRBD1 (6 bases). Germline CDR1 SEHNR, CDR2 FQNEAQ (reference sequence). The CDR3 runs 14 residues. V lost 1 base, J lost 7 bases, and 13 bases lay in between. The CDR3 nucleotides are TGTGCCAGCAGCTTAGACGGGACAAAGGATGAAGCTTTCTTT. It codes for CASSLDGTKDEAFF.